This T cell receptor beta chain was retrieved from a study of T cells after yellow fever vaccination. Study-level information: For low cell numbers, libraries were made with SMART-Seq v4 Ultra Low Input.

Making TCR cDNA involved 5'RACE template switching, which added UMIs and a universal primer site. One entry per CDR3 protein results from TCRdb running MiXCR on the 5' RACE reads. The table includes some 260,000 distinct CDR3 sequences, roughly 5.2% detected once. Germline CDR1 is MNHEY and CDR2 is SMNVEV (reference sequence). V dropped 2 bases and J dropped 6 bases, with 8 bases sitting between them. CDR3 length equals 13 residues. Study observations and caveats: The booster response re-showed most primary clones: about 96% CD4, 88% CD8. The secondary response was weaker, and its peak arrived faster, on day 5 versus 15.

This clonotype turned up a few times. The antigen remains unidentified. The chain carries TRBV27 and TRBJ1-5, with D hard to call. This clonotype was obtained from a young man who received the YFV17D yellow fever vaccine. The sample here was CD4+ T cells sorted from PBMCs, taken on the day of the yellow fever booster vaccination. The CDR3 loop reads CASSLLPTQPQHF. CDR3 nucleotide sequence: TGTGCCAGCAGTTTACTCCCTACTCAGCCCCAGCATTTT.